The 17 T cell receptor beta chains in this list originate from one sample, sequenced in a study of post-analysis software for immune sequencing data. Study observations and caveats: Patients carried several TRBV segments more frequently than controls did, and TRBV5-6, TRBV5-1 and TRBV20-1 were among them.

Unique molecular identifiers were present in the TCR beta cDNA libraries. TCRdb re-analysed the PCR reads in MiXCR, keeping a single row per CDR3 protein. The repertoire has hundreds of thousands of distinct CDR3 sequences, roughly half of them found once; the top ten carry 4.6%. Which antigens these TCRs recognize remains unknown. The material sequenced was blood. All receptors derive from a girl between 10 and 17 years old with multiple sclerosis.

This clonotype was seen once. At one of its ends the junction is not consistent with the germline gene, which may arise from a read error. The chain combines TRBV7-9 with TRBJ1-2; the match to TRBD1 covers 7 bases. Germline CDR1 and CDR2: SEHNR and FQNEAQ (reference sequence). The CDR3 runs 13 residues. The CDR3 reads CASSLEGGYGCTF. As DNA, the CDR3 is TGTGCCAGCAGCTTAGAAGGGGGCTATGGCTGCACCTTC.

The V gene is TRBV28, the J gene TRBJ2-7, with 7 bases lining up with TRBD2. This CDR3 has 15 amino acids. V lost 7 bases and J lost 0; bases outside the gene matches: 9. CDR1 and CDR2 from the germline V gene are MDHEN and SYDVKM. Here the CDR3 reads CASTLGGVHSYEQYF. The CDR3, as DNA: TGTGCCAGCACCTTGGGAGGGGTCCACTCCTACGAGCAGTACTTC.

The chain uses TRBV7-9 and TRBJ1-1; 7 bases are shared with TRBD1. CDR3 length: 12 amino acids. Germline-derived CDR1 and CDR2 are SEHNR and FQNEAQ (reference sequence). V lost 5 bases and J lost 10; bases outside the gene matches: 7. The CDR3 DNA follows: TGTGCCAGCAGCCCCCGCCCAGGGGGAGCTTTCTTT. Protein: CASSPRPGGAFF.

The chain employs TRBV29-1 and TRBJ1-1; the D gene is possibly TRBD1 (5 bases). CDR3 size: 13 residues. The V and J ends lost 4 bases and 3 bases respectively, with 12 bases between them. Germline V gene data show CDR1 as SQVTM and CDR2 as ANQGSEA. The CDR3 bases are TGCAGCGTTGCTATGGGGCGAGACACTGAAGCTTTCTTT. Amino acids: CSVAMGRDTEAFF. Filled out from reference TRBV29-1 and TRBJ1-1, the complete variable domain reads SAVISQKPSRDICQRGTSLTIQCQVDSQVTMMFWYRQQPGQSLTLIATANQGSEATYESGFVIDKFPISRPNLTFSTLTVSNMSPEDSSIYLCSVAMGRDTEAFFGQGTRLTVV.

CDR3 in DNA: TGCAGTGCTAGCCCGCTTGGGACAGGGGAAGGCTACACCTTC. Its protein product is CSASPLGTGEGYTF. The chain couples TRBV20-1 to TRBJ1-2; 10 bases map to TRBD1. V lost 3 bases and J lost 8; bases outside the gene matches: 9. The CDR3 runs to 14 residues. Germline-derived CDR1 and CDR2 are DFQATT and SNEGSKA (reference sequence).

This chain uses TRBV27 with TRBJ2-7, with D perhaps being TRBD1 or TRBD2 (5 bases each). V gave up 3 bases and J gave up 2 bases, with 11 bases separating them. CDR3 length equals 14 residues. The germline gives CDR1 MNHEY, CDR2 SMNVEV (reference sequence). The DNA for the CDR3 is TGTGCCAGCAGTTTTGTGGGGGAAACCTACGAGCAGTACTTC. Its protein is CASSFVGETYEQYF.

The chain joins TRBV5-1 to TRBJ2-5; TRBD1 is a possible D gene (5 bases). V was cut by 0 bases and J by 4 bases, with 10 bases left in between. The CDR3 covers 14 residues. CDR1 is SGHRS, CDR2 YFSETQ, per germline. The CDR3 nucleotides are TGCGCCAGCAGCTTGGGGGGCAGGGCAGAGACCCAGTACTTC. Its protein product is CASSLGGRAETQYF.

The chain is built from TRBV5-1 and TRBJ1-1; the D is unclear. Trimming took off 4 bases at V and 0 bases at J, with 13 bases between the two ends. Germline V gives CDR1 SGHRS, CDR2 YFSETQ. The CDR3 is 15 amino acids. The CDR3 region has the DNA TGCGCCAGCAGCCCGGACCCGGGCATGAACACTGAAGCTTTCTTT. This codes for CASSPDPGMNTEAFF.

The CDR3 sequence is CASRPGIANYGYTF. The DNA for the CDR3 is TGTGCCAGCAGGCCAGGGATAGCTAACTATGGCTACACCTTC. This chain joins TRBV7-9 and TRBJ1-2; D is perhaps TRBD1 (5 bases). This CDR3 is 14 amino acids long. CDR1 is SEHNR and CDR2 is FQNEAQ in the germline V gene (reference sequence). Deletions cut 6 bases from V and 0 bases from J, with 11 bases between.

This chain connects TRBV5-1 to TRBJ1-2; D is unclear. Per germline, CDR1 SGHRS and CDR2 YFSETQ. The V end lost 0 bases, the J end lost 4 bases, and 13 bases lay between the germline ends. This CDR3 has 15 amino acids. The CDR3 here is CASSLAGPQSYGYTF. The DNA of the CDR3 is TGCGCCAGCAGCTTGGCTGGTCCACAGAGCTATGGCTACACCTTC. The full variable domain, with the rest looked up from reference TRBV5-1 and TRBJ1-2, is KAGVTQTPRYLIKTRGQQVTLSCSPISGHRSVSWYQQTPGQGLQFLFEYFSETQRNKGNFPGRFSGRQFSNSRSEMNVSTLELGDSALYLCASSLAGPQSYGYTFGSGTRLTVV.

The chain employs TRBV7-9 and TRBJ2-1; D perhaps matches TRBD1 (6 bases). From germline, CDR1 is SEHNR and CDR2 FQNEAQ (reference sequence). V was trimmed by 4 bases and J by 8 bases, leaving 9 bases between them. This CDR3 has 12 amino acids. The CDR3 region has the DNA TGTGCCAGCAGCTACAGGGTCGATGAGCAGTTCTTC. It translates to CASSYRVDEQFF.

The CDR3 DNA reads as TGTGCCAGCAGTTACTCGAGGACAGTCCGAGGGGAGACCCAGTACTTC. Translated: CASSYSRTVRGETQYF. This sequence joins TRBV6-5 and TRBJ2-5, with D possibly TRBD1 on 6 matching bases. The length of the CDR3 is 16 residues. V gave up 0 bases and J gave up 5 bases, with 16 bases separating them. Germline lookup yields CDR1 MNHEY and CDR2 SVGAGI.

The chain uses TRBV3-1 and TRBJ1-2; TRBD1 matches 7 bases. Germline V lookup: CDR1 LGHDT, CDR2 YNNKEL (reference sequence). The CDR3 loop spans 15 amino acids. The trim removed 4 bases at V and 6 bases at J, leaving 11 bases unmatched. CDR3 in DNA: TGTGCCAGCAGCCCCAACAGGGGCCATAGGGATGGCTACACCTTC. It is translated as CASSPNRGHRDGYTF.

V is TRBV29-1 and J is TRBJ2-5; the D gene is possibly TRBD1 (5 bases). V was cut by 7 bases and J by 5 bases, with 14 bases left in between. The CDR3 is made up of 12 amino acids. CDR1 and CDR2 (germline): SQVTM, ANQGSEA. The CDR3 nucleotides are TGCAGCGCGCAGGGCTTCTTGGAGACCCAGTACTTC. This sequence encodes CSAQGFLETQYF.

V usage is TRBV20-1 and J usage is TRBJ2-4; possibly TRBD1 or TRBD2 for D (5 bases each). Germline V CDR1 and CDR2: DFQATT, SNEGSKA (reference sequence). V lost 7 bases and J lost 8, with 18 bases in between. CDR3 length: 13 residues. The CDR3: CSVRAWDGDIQYF. CDR3 sequence (DNA): TGCAGTGTTCGGGCCTGGGACGGAGACATTCAGTACTTC.

This clonotype was seen once. The J gene is TRBJ2-1, the V gene TRBV3-1, with D tentatively TRBD2 (5 bases). Germline-derived CDR1 and CDR2 are LGHDT and YNNKEL (reference sequence). V gave up 5 bases and J gave up 0 bases, with 11 bases separating them. This CDR3 has 15 residues. The CDR3 nucleotides are TGTGCCAGCAGCTTTTTAGCGAGCTCCTACAATGAGCAGTTCTTC. Translation gives CASSFLASSYNEQFF.

The J gene is TRBJ2-1, the V gene TRBV29-1, with D uncertain. Germline V gene lookup returns CDR1 SQVTM and CDR2 ANQGSEA. Trimming shortened V by 4 bases and J by 10 bases, and 14 bases separated the two germline ends. The CDR3 runs to 12 residues. DNA for the CDR3: TGCAGCGTTGCAAAGCTCCTGGAGGAGCAGTTCTTC. Its protein is CSVAKLLEEQFF.